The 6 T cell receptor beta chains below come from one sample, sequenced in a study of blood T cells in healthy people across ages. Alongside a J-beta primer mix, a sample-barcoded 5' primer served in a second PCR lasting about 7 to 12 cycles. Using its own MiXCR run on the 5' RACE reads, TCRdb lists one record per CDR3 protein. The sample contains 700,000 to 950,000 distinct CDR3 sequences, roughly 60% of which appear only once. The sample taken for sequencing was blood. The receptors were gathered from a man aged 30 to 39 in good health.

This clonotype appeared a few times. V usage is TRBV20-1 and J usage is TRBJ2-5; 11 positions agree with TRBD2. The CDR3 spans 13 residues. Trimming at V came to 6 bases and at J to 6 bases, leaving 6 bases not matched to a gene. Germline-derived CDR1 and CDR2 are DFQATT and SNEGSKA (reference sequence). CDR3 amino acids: CSAPTSGSKTQYF. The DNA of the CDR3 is TGCAGTGCACCAACTAGCGGGAGTAAGACCCAGTACTTC.

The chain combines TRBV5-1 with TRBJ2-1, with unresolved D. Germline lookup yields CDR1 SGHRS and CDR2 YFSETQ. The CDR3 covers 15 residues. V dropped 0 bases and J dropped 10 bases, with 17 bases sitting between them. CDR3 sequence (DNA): TGCGCCAGCAGCTTGGCGTTAGGCAGCCGAGAGGAGCAGTTCTTC. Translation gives CASSLALGSREEQFF.

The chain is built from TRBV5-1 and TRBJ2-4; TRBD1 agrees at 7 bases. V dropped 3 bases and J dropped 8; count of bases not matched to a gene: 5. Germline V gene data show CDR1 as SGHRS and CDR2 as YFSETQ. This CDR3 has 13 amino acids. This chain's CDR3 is CASSSTGTDIQYF. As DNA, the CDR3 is TGCGCCAGCAGCTCGACAGGGACGGACATTCAGTACTTC. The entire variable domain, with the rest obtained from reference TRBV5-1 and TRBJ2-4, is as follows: KAGVTQTPRYLIKTRGQQVTLSCSPISGHRSVSWYQQTPGQGLQFLFEYFSETQRNKGNFPGRFSGRQFSNSRSEMNVSTLELGDSALYLCASSSTGTDIQYFGAGTRLSVL.

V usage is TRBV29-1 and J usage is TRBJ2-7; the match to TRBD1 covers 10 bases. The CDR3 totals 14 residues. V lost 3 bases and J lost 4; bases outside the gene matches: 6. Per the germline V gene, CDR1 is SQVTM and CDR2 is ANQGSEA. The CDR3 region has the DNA TGCAGCGTTGACGCGACAGGGGGCGGGTACGAGCAGTACTTC. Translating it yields CSVDATGGGYEQYF.

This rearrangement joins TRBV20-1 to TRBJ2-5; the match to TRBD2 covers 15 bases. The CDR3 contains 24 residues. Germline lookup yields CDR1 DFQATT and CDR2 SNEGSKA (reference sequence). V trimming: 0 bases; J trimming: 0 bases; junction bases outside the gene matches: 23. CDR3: CSARDQAPFLRLGLAGGYQETQYF. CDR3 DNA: TGCAGTGCTAGAGATCAGGCCCCTTTCTTACGACTCGGACTAGCGGGAGGGTACCAAGAGACCCAGTACTTC.

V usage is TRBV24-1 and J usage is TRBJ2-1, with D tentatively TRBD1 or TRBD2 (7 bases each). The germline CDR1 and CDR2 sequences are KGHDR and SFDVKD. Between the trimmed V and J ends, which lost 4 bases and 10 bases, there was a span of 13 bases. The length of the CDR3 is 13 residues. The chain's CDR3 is CATSETGEGEQFF. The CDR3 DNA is TGTGCCACCAGTGAAACAGGGGAGGGGGAGCAGTTCTTC.